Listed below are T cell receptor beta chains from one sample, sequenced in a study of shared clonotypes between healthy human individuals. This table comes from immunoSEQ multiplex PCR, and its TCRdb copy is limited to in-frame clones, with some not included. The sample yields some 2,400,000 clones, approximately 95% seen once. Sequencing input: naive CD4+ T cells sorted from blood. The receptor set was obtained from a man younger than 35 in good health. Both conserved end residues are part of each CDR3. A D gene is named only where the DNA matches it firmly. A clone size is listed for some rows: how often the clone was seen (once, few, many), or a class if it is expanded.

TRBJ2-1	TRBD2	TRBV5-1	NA	CASSPAGAYNEQFF	TGCGCCAGCAGCCCAGCGGGAGCCTACAATGAGCAGTTCTTC
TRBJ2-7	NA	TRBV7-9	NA	CASIDLAMSSYEQYF	TGTGCCAGCATCGATCTAGCGATGAGCTCCTACGAGCAGTACTTC
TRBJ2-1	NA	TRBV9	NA	CASSVAGEQFF	TGTGCCAGCAGCGTAGCTGGTGAGCAGTTCTTC
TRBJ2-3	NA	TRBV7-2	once	CASSFQGPTDTQYF	TGTGCCAGCAGCTTCCAGGGACCCACAGATACGCAGTATTTT
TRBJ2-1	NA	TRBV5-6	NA	CASSWGNEQFF	TGTGCCAGCAGCTGGGGGAATGAGCAGTTCTTC
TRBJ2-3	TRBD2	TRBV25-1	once	CASSERGGTDTQYF	TGTGCCAGCAGTGAACGGGGGGGAACAGATACGCAGTATTTT
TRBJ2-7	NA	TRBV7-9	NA	CASSLVDGLSVIDTYEQYF	TGTGCCAGCAGCTTAGTGGATGGGTTGAGTGTTATCGATACCTACGAGCAGTACTTC
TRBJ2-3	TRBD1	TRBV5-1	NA	CASRLTGGSTDTQYF	TGCGCCAGCAGACTGACAGGGGGGTCCACAGATACGCAGTATTTT
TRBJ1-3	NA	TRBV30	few	CAWSVGGGENTIYF	TGTGCCTGGAGTGTCGGCGGGGGCGAAAACACCATATATTTT
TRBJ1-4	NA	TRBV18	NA	CASSRDQDEKLFF	TGTGCCAGCTCACGGGACCAAGATGAAAAACTGTTTTTT
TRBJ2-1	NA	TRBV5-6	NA	CASSFGRTNEQFF	TGTGCCAGCAGCTTCGGACGGACTAATGAGCAGTTCTTC
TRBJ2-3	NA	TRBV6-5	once	CASSYSFPTDTQYF	TGTGCCAGCAGTTACTCATTCCCTACAGATACGCAGTATTTT
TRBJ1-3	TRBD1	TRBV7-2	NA	CASSPTLGQVSGNTIYF	TGTGCCAGCAGCCCAACCCTAGGACAGGTCTCTGGAAACACCATATATTTT
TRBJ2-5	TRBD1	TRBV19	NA	CASSDGTALGETQYF	TGTGCCAGTAGTGACGGGACAGCGCTTGGGGAGACCCAGTACTTC
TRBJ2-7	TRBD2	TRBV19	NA	CASSESSGSYEQYF	TGTGCCAGTAGTGAGTCTAGCGGGAGCTACGAGCAGTACTTC
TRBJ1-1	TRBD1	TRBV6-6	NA	CASLQVAGGTEAFF	TGTGCCAGCTTACAGGTGGCAGGGGGCACTGAAGCTTTCTTT
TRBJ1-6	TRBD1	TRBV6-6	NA	CASSYFPGTVNSPLHF	TGTGCCAGCAGTTACTTCCCCGGGACAGTTAATTCACCCCTCCACTTT
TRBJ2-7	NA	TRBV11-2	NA	CASSPGAVSGEQYF	TGTGCCAGCAGCCCGGGAGCGGTGAGTGGCGAGCAGTACTTC
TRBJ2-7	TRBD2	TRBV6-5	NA	CASSYSLADLYEQYF	TGTGCCAGCAGTTACTCCCTAGCGGATCTATACGAGCAGTACTTC
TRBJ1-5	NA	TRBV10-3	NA	CAISESDQPQHF	TGTGCCATCAGTGAGTCGGACCAGCCCCAGCATTTT
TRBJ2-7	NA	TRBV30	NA	CAWSVLSNEQYF	TGTGCCTGGAGTGTACTGAGTAACGAGCAGTACTTC
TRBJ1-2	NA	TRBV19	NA	CASSIDGAASGSGYTF	TGTGCCAGTAGTATAGACGGCGCCGCCAGCGGTTCAGGCTACACCTTC
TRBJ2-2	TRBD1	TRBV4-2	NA	CASQGQALTGELFF	TGTGCCAGCCAGGGACAGGCTCTCACCGGGGAGCTGTTTTTT
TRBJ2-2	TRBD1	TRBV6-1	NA	CASNPGQGRELFF	TGTGCCAGCAACCCGGGACAGGGCCGGGAGCTGTTTTTT
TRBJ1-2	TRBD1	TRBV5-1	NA	CASSLGTGTGIYGYTF	TGCGCCAGCAGCTTGGGGACCGGGACAGGGATCTATGGCTACACCTTC
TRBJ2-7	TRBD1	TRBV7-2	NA	CASSLRQGRENHEQYF	TGTGCCAGCAGCTTAAGACAGGGCCGAGAGAATCACGAGCAGTACTTC
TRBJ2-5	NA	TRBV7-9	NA	CASSLDSARETQYF	TGTGCCAGCAGCTTAGATAGCGCCCGAGAGACCCAGTACTTC
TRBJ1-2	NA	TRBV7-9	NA	CASSFTAVGDYTF	TGTGCCAGCAGCTTTACAGCCGTCGGTGACTACACCTTC
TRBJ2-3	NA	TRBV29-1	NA	CSVGPGRALNADTQYF	TGCAGCGTTGGGCCCGGAAGGGCGCTAAACGCAGATACGCAGTATTTT
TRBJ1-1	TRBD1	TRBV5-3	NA	CARSKDRADVDTEAFF	TGTGCCAGAAGCAAGGACAGGGCAGATGTGGACACTGAAGCTTTCTTT
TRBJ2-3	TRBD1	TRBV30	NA	CAWRGGLGTDTQYF	TGTGCCTGGAGAGGGGGCCTGGGGACAGATACGCAGTATTTT
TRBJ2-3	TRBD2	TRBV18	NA	CASSGIAGGASTDTQYF	TGTGCCAGCTCGGGCATAGCGGGAGGTGCTAGCACAGATACGCAGTATTTT
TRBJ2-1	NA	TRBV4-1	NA	CASSQDVVGSYNEQFF	TGCGCCAGCAGCCAAGATGTGGTGGGCTCCTACAATGAGCAGTTCTTC
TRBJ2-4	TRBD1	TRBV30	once	CAWGTGGAKNIQYF	TGTGCCTGGGGGACAGGGGGTGCCAAAAACATTCAGTACTTC
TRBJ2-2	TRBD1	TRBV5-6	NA	CASSLRAGQGYTGELFF	TGTGCCAGCAGCCTGAGGGCGGGACAGGGGTACACCGGGGAGCTGTTTTTT
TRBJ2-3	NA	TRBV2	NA	CASNVGSDTQYF	TGTGCCAGCAACGTTGGTTCAGATACGCAGTATTTT
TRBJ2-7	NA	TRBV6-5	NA	CASSFQGRAYEQYF	TGTGCCAGCAGTTTCCAGGGACGGGCTTACGAGCAGTACTTC
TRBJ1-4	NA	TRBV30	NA	CAWSVLQGEKLFF	TGTGCCTGGAGTGTACTACAGGGAGAAAAACTGTTTTTT
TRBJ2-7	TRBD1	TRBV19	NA	CASTSSDRSYEQYF	TGTGCCAGTACCTCCTCGGACAGGTCCTACGAGCAGTACTTC
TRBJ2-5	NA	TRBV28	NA	CASSFARLEEETQYF	TGTGCCAGCAGTTTCGCCCGGTTAGAGGAAGAGACCCAGTACTTC
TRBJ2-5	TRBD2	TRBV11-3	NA	CASSFASGRAPRETQYF	TGTGCCAGCAGCTTCGCTAGCGGGAGGGCCCCAAGGGAGACCCAGTACTTC
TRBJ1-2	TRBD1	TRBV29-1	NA	CSVEGQGGGYTF	TGCAGCGTTGAAGGACAGGGAGGGGGCTACACCTTC
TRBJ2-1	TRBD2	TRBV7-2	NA	CASSLMATSGNNEQFF	TGTGCCAGCAGCTTAATGGCCACTAGCGGCAACAATGAGCAGTTCTTC
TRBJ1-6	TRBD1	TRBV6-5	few	CASKGTGNNSPLHF	TGTGCCAGCAAAGGGACAGGAAATAATTCACCCCTCCACTTT